The rows below give T cell receptor beta chains drawn from one sample of a study of blood T cells in healthy people across ages. TCRdb independently ran MiXCR on the 5' RACE reads; one entry per CDR3 protein. Here the sample spans about 810,000 distinct CDR3 sequences, 36% being singletons. The specimen was blood. The receptors here all came from a man between 18 and 35 years old in good health. Both conserved end residues are part of each CDR3. Fields, in order: CDR3 DNA, CDR3 protein, J gene, clone size, D gene, V gene. D genes are given only for firm matches. Clone size, where shown, is once, few, many, or a class for clones that have expanded.

CDR3 DNA: TGCAGCGTAAGACTAGCGGGGGGGCTTGAGACCCAGTACTTC; CDR3 protein: CSVRLAGGLETQYF; J gene: TRBJ2-5; clone size: once; D gene: TRBD2; V gene: TRBV29-1
CDR3 DNA: TGCGCCAGCGGTACAGGGGGGCTCTACAATGAGCAGTTCTTC; CDR3 protein: CASGTGGLYNEQFF; J gene: TRBJ2-1; clone size: NA; D gene: TRBD1; V gene: TRBV5-1
CDR3 DNA: TGTGCCAGCAGCCCGGCCGGGACACGACAGTATTTT; CDR3 protein: CASSPAGTRQYF; J gene: TRBJ2-3; clone size: few; D gene: NA; V gene: TRBV7-2
CDR3 DNA: TGTGCCAGCAGGTTACCGAAGAACACCGGGGAGCTGTTTTTT; CDR3 protein: CASRLPKNTGELFF; J gene: TRBJ2-2; clone size: few; D gene: NA; V gene: TRBV6-2/TRBV6-3
CDR3 DNA: TGCGCCAGCAGCCACCCCGGACTAGCGGCCTACAATGAGCAGTACTTC; CDR3 protein: CASSHPGLAAYNEQYF; J gene: TRBJ2-7; clone size: NA; D gene: TRBD2; V gene: TRBV4-3
CDR3 DNA: TGTGCCACCAGCAGAAACCGGGACCGGGGTGAAAAACTGTTTTTT; CDR3 protein: CATSRNRDRGEKLFF; J gene: TRBJ1-4; clone size: NA; D gene: NA; V gene: TRBV15
CDR3 DNA: TGTGCCAGCAGTTATCGAAACAGGGCAACAGATACGCAGTATTTT; CDR3 protein: CASSYRNRATDTQYF; J gene: TRBJ2-3; clone size: many; D gene: NA; V gene: TRBV27
CDR3 DNA: TGTGCCATCAGTGGGGACAGGGTAGTTCTCGGGGCCAACGTCCTGACTTTC; CDR3 protein: CAISGDRVVLGANVLTF; J gene: TRBJ2-6; clone size: NA; D gene: TRBD1; V gene: TRBV10-3
CDR3 DNA: TGTGCCAGCGGAGCGCAGGGGGCGGGAGAAAAACTGTTTTTT; CDR3 protein: CASGAQGAGEKLFF; J gene: TRBJ1-4; clone size: NA; D gene: TRBD1; V gene: TRBV13
CDR3 DNA: TGCAGTGCTAGAGATGGGGGGCTTGTGTGTGGCTACACCTTC; CDR3 protein: CSARDGGLVCGYTF; J gene: TRBJ1-2; clone size: NA; D gene: NA; V gene: TRBV20-1
CDR3 DNA: TGTGCCAGCAGCTTAGGGTGGCGAGGCACAGATACGCAGTATTTT; CDR3 protein: CASSLGWRGTDTQYF; J gene: TRBJ2-3; clone size: NA; D gene: NA; V gene: TRBV9
CDR3 DNA: TGTGCCAGCAGCTTAAATAGGGGCAGAGGCAATCAGCCCCAGCATTTT; CDR3 protein: CASSLNRGRGNQPQHF; J gene: TRBJ1-5; clone size: few; D gene: NA; V gene: TRBV7-9
CDR3 DNA: TGCGCCACCGCCCGGGTGGCATATAGCACAGATACGCAGTATTTT; CDR3 protein: CATARVAYSTDTQYF; J gene: TRBJ2-3; clone size: NA; D gene: NA; V gene: TRBV4-1
CDR3 DNA: TGTGCCACCAGTGACCTATCCCAGGGTATCTCCTACAATGAGCAGTTCTTC; CDR3 protein: CATSDLSQGISYNEQFF; J gene: TRBJ2-1; clone size: NA; D gene: NA; V gene: TRBV24-1
CDR3 DNA: TGCGCCAGCAGCTTGGTTACAGCCAGCACAGATACGCAGTATTTT; CDR3 protein: CASSLVTASTDTQYF; J gene: TRBJ2-3; clone size: many; D gene: NA; V gene: TRBV5-1
CDR3 DNA: TGTGCCAGCAGACAAGAAGGGGGCGCGATCTACGAGCAGTACTTC; CDR3 protein: CASRQEGGAIYEQYF; J gene: TRBJ2-7; clone size: many; D gene: TRBD1; V gene: TRBV7-8
CDR3 DNA: TGTGCCAGCAGTTACGGGCGTCTGGTTGAAGCTTTCTTT; CDR3 protein: CASSYGRLVEAFF; J gene: TRBJ1-1; clone size: few; D gene: NA; V gene: TRBV6-2/TRBV6-3
CDR3 DNA: TGTGCCAGCAGTGAAGAGGGCGGAGGGGGGTTAGCCAAAAACATTCAGTACTTC; CDR3 protein: CASSEEGGGGLAKNIQYF; J gene: TRBJ2-4; clone size: NA; D gene: NA; V gene: TRBV2